Listed below are T cell receptor beta chains from one sample, sequenced in a study of T cell repertoires in cytomegalovirus infection. These TCRs' antigens remain unknown. TCRdb redid the calling of the reads with MiXCR, one entry per CDR3 protein. This repertoire shows about 310,000 distinct CDR3 sequences, 20% to 30% found once; its top ten account for about an eighth. This specimen was cultured PBMCs, taken from culture after CMV antigen stimulation. Receptors were obtained from a human donor in good health (CMV status not recorded). Some clones in this sample may be carry-over from other donors' samples. CDR3s include the opening cysteine and the closing phenylalanine or tryptophan. The D gene is left open where the match is weak. Expanded clones get a size class; other rows say once, few or many, or leave the size out.

cdr3_aa,cdr3_nt,v_call,j_call,clone_size,d_call
CASSLGGLHQETQYF,TGTGCCAGCAGCTTAGGTGGACTACACCAAGAGACCCAGTACTTC,TRBV7-2,TRBJ2-5,many,.
CSARDLGAGGLHEQFF,TGCAGTGCTAGAGATCTAGGAGCGGGAGGGCTGCATGAGCAGTTCTTC,TRBV20-1,TRBJ2-1,few,TRBD2
CSGRTGTGELFF,TGCAGCGGAAGAACAGGGACCGGGGAGCTGTTTTTT,TRBV29-1,TRBJ2-2,.,.
CASRLDSSFYNSPLHF,TGTGCCAGCAGACTTGACAGCTCCTTCTATAATTCACCCCTCCACTTT,TRBV6-1,TRBJ1-6,many,.
CASSLAPESYEQYF,TGTGCCAGCAGCTTAGCCCCAGAATCCTACGAGCAGTACTTC,TRBV11-1,TRBJ2-7,.,.
CASSSKKLTGVQTQYF,TGTGCCAGCAGCTCCAAGAAACTTACAGGGGTGCAGACCCAGTACTTC,TRBV7-2,TRBJ2-5,few,TRBD1
CASSQGGSSGGSETQYF,TGTGCCAGCAGCCAAGGGGGATCTAGCGGGGGGTCGGAGACCCAGTACTTC,TRBV3-1,TRBJ2-5,few,TRBD2
CATSDSLAEGGETQYF,TGTGCCACCAGTGATTCTCTAGCGGAGGGCGGAGAGACCCAGTACTTC,TRBV24-1,TRBJ2-5,many,TRBD2
CASSPYKWNYGYTF,TGTGCCAGCAGCCCCTACAAGTGGAACTATGGCTACACCTTC,TRBV7-4,TRBJ1-2,few,.
CASSGGEAGVGEQFF,TGTGCCAGCAGCGGAGGAGAAGCGGGAGTGGGTGAGCAGTTCTTC,TRBV11-2,TRBJ2-1,.,TRBD2
CASSYSKNYGYTF,TGTGCCAGCAGTTACTCGAAAAACTATGGCTACACCTTC,TRBV6-2/TRBV6-3,TRBJ1-2,.,.
CASSYLGGSTDTQYF,TGTGCCAGCAGTTATCTCGGTGGGAGCACAGATACGCAGTATTTT,TRBV6-8,TRBJ2-3,.,.
CASSYTGTGNNEQFF,TGTGCCAGCAGCTACACCGGGACAGGGAACAATGAGCAGTTCTTC,TRBV9,TRBJ2-1,.,TRBD1
CASSHGTGGLAGHTGELFF,TGCGCCAGCAGCCACGGGACAGGGGGACTAGCGGGCCACACCGGGGAGCTGTTTTTT,TRBV4-3,TRBJ2-2,few,.
CASTHRGGTGDTQYF,TGTGCCAGCACCCATAGGGGCGGCACGGGCGATACGCAGTATTTT,TRBV2,TRBJ2-3,few,.